The 18 T cell receptor beta chains below come from one sample, sequenced in a study of blood T cells in healthy people across ages. Next came a second PCR, run for about 6 to 12 cycles, which used a sample-barcoded 5' primer along with a J-beta primer mix. TCRdb independently ran MiXCR on the 5' RACE reads; one entry per CDR3 protein. This table holds approximately 1.5 million distinct CDR3 sequences, roughly a third found once. Sequenced material: blood. These receptors came from a woman in her 30s in good health.

The rearrangement links TRBV9 to TRBJ2-1; unclear D gene. CDR3 size: 14 residues. V was cut by 4 bases and J by 10 bases, with 18 bases left in between. The V gene's germline CDR1 is SGDLS and CDR2 YYNGEE. CDR3 DNA: TGTGCCAGCAGCTTGTCCTCTCCCCTCGGGGAGCAGTTCTTC. It translates to CASSLSSPLGEQFF.

The gene calls are TRBV20-1 and TRBJ2-3; D uncertain. Germline V gene lookup returns CDR1 DFQATT and CDR2 SNEGSKA (reference sequence). V lost 3 bases to trimming and J lost 4 bases, with 8 bases between them. The CDR3 runs 12 residues. The CDR3 loop reads CSASLRPDTQYF. The CDR3 nucleotides read TGCAGTGCTAGTTTACGGCCAGATACGCAGTATTTT.

This clonotype was detected only a few times. This chain uses TRBV20-1 with TRBJ2-7, with TRBD1 identical over 7 bases. The V segment lost 0 bases and the J segment 2 bases; nucleotides outside the gene matches: 4. Germline V lookup: CDR1 DFQATT, CDR2 SNEGSKA (reference sequence). The CDR3 spans 14 residues. CDR3 loop: CSAREQGRTYEQYF. DNA of the CDR3: TGCAGTGCTAGAGAACAGGGGCGGACCTACGAGCAGTACTTC.

There are a few counts of this clonotype. This chain joins TRBV6-2 or TRBV6-3 and TRBJ2-1, with TRBD2 matching over 9 bases. After removal of 5 bases from V and 10 bases from J, the junction contained 9 bases not matched to a gene. CDR3 length equals 14 residues. Germline CDR1 is MNHEY and CDR2 is SVGEGT. The CDR3 sequence: CASSDPGLAFEQFF. The CDR3, as DNA: TGTGCCAGCAGTGACCCGGGACTAGCTTTCGAGCAGTTCTTC.

This clonotype was observed a single time. A much bigger clone sits one base away, suggesting this may be a read error. The chain combines TRBV20-1 with TRBJ2-7, with D unresolved. V was pared by 6 bases and J by 2 bases, with 5 bases between. The CDR3 is made up of 10 amino acids. Germline CDR1 reads DFQATT; CDR2 reads SNEGSKA (reference sequence). The DNA for the CDR3 is TGCAGTGCCAGTACCTACGAGCAGTACGTC. Translated, it gives CSASTYEQYV.

Note on this clonotype: This may be a read error, as it is one base from a much larger clone. V is TRBV29-1 and J is TRBJ2-1; TRBD2 matches 8 bases. Germline trimming cut 8 bases from V and 9 bases from J; bases unmatched to any gene: 12. Germline assignment: CDR1 SQVTM and CDR2 ANQGSEA. The CDR3 spans 13 residues. The CDR3 here is CSIGLAEASEQFF. CDR3 nucleotides: TGCAGCATTGGACTAGCTGAGGCAAGTGAGCAGTTCTTC.

The V call is TRBV25-1, the J call TRBJ2-5; D remains ambiguous. Germline CDR1 MGHDK, CDR2 SYGVNS. V was shortened by 4 bases and J by 4 bases, with 13 bases between the two germline ends. This CDR3 is built from 14 residues. The CDR3 loop reads CASSGYSSVETQYF. The CDR3 DNA is TGTGCCAGCAGTGGATATTCTAGTGTAGAGACCCAGTACTTC.

The gene calls are TRBV7-9 and TRBJ2-3; TRBD2 matches at 9 bases. This CDR3 spans 18 amino acids. The V gene end was trimmed by 2 bases and the J gene end by 3 bases; junction bases not matched to a gene: 12. Germline CDR1 and CDR2: SEHNR and FQNEAQ (reference sequence). CDR3 sequence reads: CASSLLRAGGIRTDTQYF. DNA for the CDR3: TGTGCCAGCAGCTTATTACGAGCGGGAGGAATTAGGACAGATACGCAGTATTTT.

Points on this clonotype: A single base separates this from a much larger clone, so it may be a read error. The DNA of the CDR3 is TGCAGCGCAACCTCCGGACTAGCGGTACAAGAGACCCGGTACTTC. It encodes CSATSGLAVQETRYF. V is TRBV29-1 and J is TRBJ2-5; 10 bases are a match to TRBD2. Germline CDR1 is SQVTM and CDR2 is ANQGSEA. The CDR3 has 15 amino acids.

J is TRBJ2-5 and V is TRBV27; tentatively, D is TRBD1 or TRBD2 (5 bases each). Deletions cut 4 bases from V and 5 bases from J, with 17 bases between. The CDR3 is 15 residues long. Germline assignment: CDR1 MNHEY and CDR2 SMNVEV (reference sequence). The CDR3 nucleotides read TGTGCCAGCAGTTCCTCCTTGGGGGTTGGGGAGACCCAGTACTTC. Amino acid sequence: CASSSSLGVGETQYF.

This clonotype was detected only a few times. The chain couples TRBV12-3 or TRBV12-4 to TRBJ1-2, with no clear D. Trimming took off 1 base at V and 1 base at J, with 4 bases between the two ends. The CDR3 is 13 residues long. In nucleotides, the CDR3 is TGTGCCAGCAGTTTAGGGAATAACTATGGCTACACCTTC. It encodes CASSLGNNYGYTF.

The chain employs TRBV20-1 and TRBJ1-1; TRBD1 aligns across 7 bases. After removal of 3 bases from V and 4 bases from J, the junction contained 8 bases not matched to a gene. Germline V gene sequence: CDR1 DFQATT, CDR2 SNEGSKA (reference sequence). The CDR3 consists of 14 residues. The CDR3 DNA reads as TGCAGTGCTAGGATAGGGGGCGGTGGCACTGAAGCTTTCTTT. This gives the protein CSARIGGGGTEAFF.

In its sample, this clonotype was seen a few times. The chain is built from TRBV6-1 and TRBJ1-2; D gene uncertain. The V gene lost 7 bases and the J gene lost 1 base, with 10 bases spanning the gap. Germline V gene sequence: CDR1 MNHNS, CDR2 SASEGT. The CDR3 is made up of 13 amino acids. The CDR3 bases are TGTGCCAGCACCCTAAGGGTTAACTATGGCTACACCTTC. This translates into CASTLRVNYGYTF.

The DNA for the CDR3 is TGCAGTGCTTCCAGGTTAGCGGAGGCCTGGGGGCAGTACTTC. The encoded protein is CSASRLAEAWGQYF. V gene TRBV20-1 combines with J gene TRBJ2-7; D is possibly TRBD2 (6 bases). CDR3 length: 14 amino acids. The germline V gene encodes CDR1 DFQATT and CDR2 SNEGSKA (reference sequence). V shed 5 bases and J shed 9 bases, with 23 bases lying between them.

V is TRBV4-2 and J is TRBJ2-5, with 7 bases lining up with TRBD2. In germline, CDR1 is LGHNA, CDR2 YNFKEQ. With V trimmed by 0 bases and J by 4 bases, 8 bases remained unmatched. CDR3 length equals 16 residues. The CDR3 is CASSQDPPSGRETQYF. CDR3 nucleotide sequence: TGTGCCAGCAGCCAAGATCCGCCTAGCGGAAGAGAGACCCAGTACTTC.

Notes on this clonotype: Its ends do not fully match the called genes, so a read error is possible. The chain employs TRBV5-1 and TRBJ2-1; 7 positions match TRBD1. The CDR3 has 15 residues. The germline gives CDR1 SGHRS, CDR2 YFSETQ. The CDR3 here is CASSSGGTNNNERFF. In DNA form, the CDR3 reads TGCGCCAGCAGCTCAGGGGGTACCAACAACAATGAGCGGTTCTTC.

This clonotype was counted many times. This chain joins TRBV6-1 and TRBJ1-5, with D unresolved. The CDR3 is 15 amino acids. V was shortened by 7 bases and J by 1 base, with 14 bases between the two germline ends. CDR1 and CDR2 (germline): MNHNS, SASEGT. CDR3 sequence (DNA): TGTGCCAGCACCGGAATTTTGCGAAGCAATCAGCCCCAGCATTTT. Translation: CASTGILRSNQPQHF.

This chain links TRBV6-6 with TRBJ2-7; 7 bases fit TRBD1. The J segment lost 6 bases and the V segment lost 5 bases, leaving 7 bases of the junction unmatched. This CDR3 is built from 13 residues. CDR1 is MNHNY, CDR2 SVGAGI, per germline (reference sequence). CDR3 DNA: TGTGCCAGCAGTAACCCGACAGGGCGCGAGCAGTACTTC. Its translation: CASSNPTGREQYF.